This T cell receptor (beta chain) stems from a study of T cell clonotyping in hematopoietic cell transplantation. Documented time point: recipient sample about 28 days before transplant, after cytoreduction. This table comes from immunoSEQ multiplex PCR, and its TCRdb copy is limited to in-frame clones, with some not included. This sample carries around 40,000 clones, 85% to 95% of them seen once, and the ten largest clones take roughly 1.6%. The CDR3 length is 15 residues. Looked up from germline, CDR1 is SGHRS and CDR2 is YFSETQ. V lost 4 bases to trimming and J lost 2 bases; unmatched junction nucleotides: 7.

Sequencing used peripheral blood mononuclear cells, obtained before stem cell transplant. This receptor was obtained from a man in his forties with chronic myeloid leukemia. Some clones in this sample may be carry-over from other donors' samples. This chain joins TRBV5-1 and TRBJ2-7; 9 bases map to TRBD2. The CDR3 nucleotides are TGCGCCAGCAGCCTGAGCGGCGGGAGGGCCTACGAGCAGTACTTC. Translating gives CASSLSGGRAYEQYF.